Included here is one T cell receptor (beta chain) sequence, with context. This record comes from a study of blood T cell repertoires in COVID-19. The assay was immunoSEQ multiplex PCR, and TCRdb's table has in-frame clones only and misses some. Of over 250,000 clones listed, roughly nine tenths were seen once; the top ten hold less than 2.5%. CDR1 SNHLY and CDR2 FYNNEI come from the germline V gene. The ends lost 6 bases at V and 9 bases at J; junction bases unmatched: 8. This CDR3 comprises 14 residues. The TCR was taken from a man aged 50 to 60 with acute or convalescent COVID-19. The rearrangement uses TRBV2 and TRBJ1-6; 7 nucleotides match TRBD1. Sequencing was carried out using peripheral blood. The CDR3 DNA reads TGTGCCAGCAGCCCAGGGGGGTTAAGTTCACCCCTCCACTTT. This gives the protein CASSPGGLSSPLHF. The whole variable domain, remainder taken from reference TRBV2 and TRBJ1-6, is EPEVTQTPSHQVTQMGQEVILRCVPISNHLYFYWYRQILGQKVEFLVSFYNNEISEKSEIFDDQFSVERPDGSNFTLKIRSTKLEDSAMYFCASSPGGLSSPLHFGNGTRLTVT.